The 9 T cell receptor beta chains below were found in one sample sequenced in a study of CD8 T cells in Susac syndrome. Random hexamers were used to reverse transcribe the RNA input (about 0.45 to 1 ug). Each CDR3 protein gets one entry after TCRdb re-called the immunoSEQ multiplex PCR reads with MiXCR. The repertoire holds over 120,000 distinct CDR3 sequences, 94% seen once, with less than 0.095% in the top ten. Sequencing was carried out using CD4+ T cells from PBMCs. The receptors come from a human donor in good health.

The rearrangement links TRBV4-2 to TRBJ1-2; a possible D gene is TRBD1 (5 bases). Germline loops: CDR1 LGHNA, CDR2 YNFKEQ. V lost 1 base and J 7 bases, leaving 13 bases between the germline ends. The CDR3 has 14 residues. This CDR3 is CASSQATTAFGYTF. The CDR3 region has the DNA TGTGCCAGCAGCCAAGCAACGACAGCGTTTGGCTACACCTTC.

The rearrangement uses TRBV20-1 and TRBJ2-7; TRBD2 matches at 10 bases. V shed 4 bases, J shed 1 base, and the junction held 4 bases outside the gene matches. The germline CDR1 and CDR2 sequences are DFQATT and SNEGSKA (reference sequence). This CDR3 comprises 14 residues. The CDR3 is CSANGLAVSYEQYF. The DNA of the CDR3 is TGCAGTGCTAACGGACTAGCGGTTTCCTACGAGCAGTACTTC.

The chain recombines TRBV20-1 with TRBJ2-1, with 11 bases identical to TRBD2. The V segment lost 6 bases and the J segment 3 bases; nucleotides outside the gene matches: 4. This CDR3 has 14 residues. The V gene's germline CDR1 is DFQATT and CDR2 SNEGSKA (reference sequence). The CDR3 DNA reads as TGCAGTGCCTCGGGACTAGCGGTCTACAATGAGCAGTTCTTC. Protein: CSASGLAVYNEQFF.

V and J are TRBV7-9 and TRBJ2-2; D call uncertain. V lost 0 bases and J 0 bases, leaving 5 bases between the germline ends. CDR1 is SEHNR, CDR2 FQNEAQ, per germline (reference sequence). This CDR3 spans 15 amino acids. The CDR3 sequence: CASSLAPANTGELFF. CDR3 bases: TGTGCCAGCAGCTTAGCGCCCGCGAACACCGGGGAGCTGTTTTTT.

The V call is TRBV25-1, the J call TRBJ2-3, with a weak D call TRBD2 (5 bases). V was cut by 2 bases and J by 8 bases, with 14 bases left in between. The CDR3 extends over 14 amino acids. CDR1 and CDR2 from the germline V gene are MGHDK and SYGVNS. The CDR3 nucleotides read TGTGCCAGCAGTGAACGGGTTGGAGGCAGTACGCAGTATTTT. Its protein is CASSERVGGSTQYF.

CDR3 bases: TGTGCCTGGAGTGTATATCCGACAGGCGAAGGGGAAGAGACCCAGTACTTC. Amino acid sequence: CAWSVYPTGEGEETQYF. V is TRBV30 and J is TRBJ2-5; D perhaps matches TRBD1 (6 bases). The V gene lost 0 bases and the J gene lost 3 bases, with 20 bases spanning the gap. The CDR3 sequence is 17 residues long. Germline V gene sequence: CDR1 GTSNPN, CDR2 SVGIG (reference sequence).

This clonotype was seen a single time. This chain joins TRBV18 and TRBJ2-1, with 9 bases matching TRBD2. Germline V gives CDR1 KGHSH, CDR2 LQKENI. Germline trimming cut 3 bases from V and 6 bases from J; bases unmatched to any gene: 18. The CDR3 has 19 residues. CDR3 DNA sequence: TGTGCCAGCTCACCCCTACAGGGAGGAGCGGGAGGTTGGATCAATGAGCAGTTCTTC. Its translation is CASSPLQGGAGGWINEQFF.

The rearrangement joins TRBV6-6 to TRBJ1-3; no definite D call. The CDR3 contains 13 residues. Germline CDR1 and CDR2: MNHNY and SVGAGI (reference sequence). Trimming took 8 bases from V and 1 from J, leaving 9 bases between them. CDR3 in amino acids: CASFERSGNTIYF. In nucleotides, the CDR3 is TGTGCCAGCTTTGAACGTTCTGGAAACACCATATATTTT.

The chain couples TRBV10-3 to TRBJ2-5; D is unclear. The CDR3 length is 15 residues. Trimming stripped 6 bases from V and 5 bases from J, with 19 bases between. The germline CDR1 and CDR2 sequences are ENHRY and SYGVKD. The CDR3 DNA follows: TGTGCCATCAGCGACTTGATAGGGTCAACGGAGACCCAGTACTTC. Translation gives CAISDLIGSTETQYF.